The TCR beta chain under discussion was sequenced for a study of spatial heterogeneity in lung cancer. General study findings and limits: It was found that expanded intratumoral alpha and beta TCR counts tracked tumor mutation counts. Among tumor T cells, estimated coverage was roughly 7% for alpha chains and 13% to 15% for beta chains.

The V end lost 3 bases, the J end lost 0 bases, and 8 bases lay between the germline ends. Germline CDR1 and CDR2: LNHDA and SQIVND (reference sequence). The CDR3 runs 15 residues. Described time point: sample taken at primary tumor resection. TCRdb re-derived calls from the 5' RACE reads in MiXCR, one entry per CDR3 protein. The repertoire holds 8,200 or so distinct CDR3 sequences, more than 6% seen once, with 8.5% to 10% in the top ten. By share, this clonotype counts as medium-sized. Antigen unknown. The sequences come from lung tumor tissue, collected at surgery. The gene calls are TRBV19 and TRBJ1-4, with D perhaps TRBD1 (5 bases). The sequence was obtained from a male donor with early-stage non-small cell lung cancer. The DNA for the CDR3 is TGTGCCAGTAGTATGGGGGTCTCAACTAATGAAAAACTGTTTTTT. Translating it yields CASSMGVSTNEKLFF.